This T cell receptor (beta chain) was captured by sequencing in a study of cytomegalovirus exposure and HLA in healthy donors. Study-level findings and limits: CMV antigen specificity was confirmed in vitro for three CMV-associated chains.

Separate from the roughly 720-subject first cohort, the 120-subject validation cohort was the one that the donors belonged to. Trimming removed 5 bases from V and 3 bases from J, with 16 bases in between. The CDR3 sequence is 15 residues long. The germline CDR1 and CDR2 sequences are KGHSH and LQKENI. Here immunoSEQ multiplex PCR was the method, and the copy in TCRdb shows in-frame clones only, minus some. The sample records 150,000 to 200,000 clones, roughly 83% being singletons. On this clone itself: Its antigen is not known.

The receptor comes from a man younger than 45 in good health and CMV-seropositive. V is TRBV18 and J is TRBJ1-1; possible D gene TRBD1, 5 bases. The sample was PBMCs. The CDR3 nucleotides read TGTGCCAGCTCAAGGGCAGGGCAGGAGCACACTGAAGCTTTCTTT. It codes for CASSRAGQEHTEAFF.